The rows below give T cell receptor beta chains drawn from one sample of a study of shared clonotypes between healthy human individuals. Repertoires were generated with immunoSEQ multiplex PCR, while TCRdb's copy carries only in-frame clones and drops some. The sample shows 2,500,000 or so clones, 85% to 95% of them seen only once. Input material: naive CD4+ T cells from PBMCs. The source of these receptors is a young man in good health. Some clones in this sample may be carry-over from other donors' samples. CDR3s leave out the opening cysteine and the closing phenylalanine or tryptophan. Each record gives: V gene, CDR3 length, D gene, clone size, J gene, CDR3 protein. D genes are given only for firm matches. Only part of the rows carry a size: once, few, many, or a class if the clone is expanded.

V: TRBV5-5; length: 13; D: TRBD1; size: NA; J: TRBJ2-5; CDR3: ASSLGDRGWETQY
V: TRBV5-1; length: 12; D: NA; size: NA; J: TRBJ1-4; CDR3: ASSLAGDNEKLF
V: TRBV29-1; length: 12; D: NA; size: NA; J: TRBJ1-1; CDR3: SVESWAGTTEAF
V: TRBV19; length: 13; D: TRBD2; size: NA; J: NA; CDR3: ASSPGGGRTYEQY
V: TRBV7-3; length: 13; D: NA; size: NA; J: TRBJ2-2; CDR3: ASSLRRGGTGELF
V: TRBV29-1; length: 10; D: TRBD1; size: NA; J: TRBJ2-7; CDR3: SVGQGVREQY
V: TRBV5-4; length: 14; D: NA; size: NA; J: TRBJ1-1; CDR3: ASSIRARGWNTEAF
V: TRBV28; length: 11; D: TRBD1; size: NA; J: TRBJ2-2; CDR3: ASRPGGTGELF
V: TRBV28; length: 11; D: NA; size: NA; J: TRBJ1-4; CDR3: ASSLVGNEKLF
V: TRBV30; length: 12; D: NA; size: NA; J: TRBJ1-2; CDR3: AWSEDVTSYGYT
V: TRBV5-1; length: 13; D: TRBD1; size: NA; J: TRBJ1-2; CDR3: ASSLDGTAFYGYT
V: TRBV28; length: 11; D: NA; size: NA; J: TRBJ1-3; CDR3: ASSPSGADPRY
V: TRBV7-3; length: 14; D: NA; size: NA; J: TRBJ2-2; CDR3: ASSPTALPNTGELF
V: TRBV10-3; length: 11; D: NA; size: NA; J: TRBJ1-2; CDR3: AIRVTVNYGYT
V: TRBV5-5; length: 11; D: NA; size: NA; J: TRBJ2-5; CDR3: ASSFPHTETQY
V: TRBV6-1; length: 10; D: TRBD1; size: NA; J: TRBJ1-3; CDR3: ASSLLQGNLY
V: TRBV6-6; length: 13; D: NA; size: NA; J: TRBJ2-7; CDR3: ASSRVGTGEYEQY
V: TRBV27; length: 13; D: NA; size: NA; J: TRBJ2-5; CDR3: ASSLSWQLQETQY
V: TRBV6-4; length: 15; D: TRBD2; size: NA; J: TRBJ2-7; CDR3: ASSDEWEREGHYEQY
V: TRBV6-5; length: 12; D: NA; size: once; J: TRBJ2-3; CDR3: ASSYGADTDTQY
V: TRBV18; length: 12; D: TRBD2; size: NA; J: TRBJ2-7; CDR3: ASSPTSGSYEQY
V: TRBV19; length: 14; D: NA; size: NA; J: TRBJ2-7; CDR3: ASSIGLTGDTYEQY
V: TRBV28; length: 13; D: NA; size: NA; J: TRBJ2-3; CDR3: ASSSPTPTTDTQY
V: TRBV5-1; length: 12; D: NA; size: NA; J: TRBJ2-5; CDR3: ASGLTDTTETQY
V: TRBV19; length: 9; D: TRBD1; size: NA; J: TRBJ1-5; CDR3: GTGAYQPQH
V: TRBV4-1; length: 12; D: NA; size: NA; J: TRBJ2-7; CDR3: ASSHAGGAAEQY
V: TRBV6-1; length: 12; D: NA; size: NA; J: TRBJ2-7; CDR3: ASSPPDRYYEQY
V: TRBV28; length: 11; D: TRBD1; size: NA; J: TRBJ1-1; CDR3: ASTQGGQTGSF
V: TRBV7-9; length: 13; D: NA; size: few; J: TRBJ1-1; CDR3: ASWGGKQGNTEAF
V: TRBV4-3; length: 13; D: NA; size: NA; J: TRBJ1-1; CDR3: ASSPGGSQYTEAF
V: TRBV11-3; length: 12; D: TRBD1; size: NA; J: TRBJ2-3; CDR3: ASSLGQGADTQY
V: TRBV19; length: 9; D: NA; size: NA; J: TRBJ1-4; CDR3: ASSTFGKLF
V: TRBV4-3; length: 12; D: NA; size: NA; J: TRBJ1-2; CDR3: ASSQEGRAYGYT
V: TRBV18; length: 11; D: NA; size: NA; J: TRBJ1-3; CDR3: ASSQGEGNTIY
V: TRBV29-1; length: 11; D: NA; size: NA; J: TRBJ2-7; CDR3: SVVDTANYEQY
V: TRBV6-4; length: 11; D: NA; size: NA; J: TRBJ1-1; CDR3: ANSGTRGTEAF
V: TRBV5-1; length: 11; D: TRBD1; size: NA; J: TRBJ2-7; CDR3: ASSLAEGAEQY
V: TRBV5-1; length: 15; D: NA; size: NA; J: TRBJ2-5; CDR3: ASSLGSGSSIKETQY
V: TRBV18; length: 11; D: TRBD1; size: NA; J: TRBJ2-7; CDR3: ASSQGQSYEQY
V: TRBV30; length: 12; D: NA; size: few; J: TRBJ1-1; CDR3: AWSVGMSRTEAF
V: TRBV27; length: 13; D: NA; size: few; J: TRBJ1-2; CDR3: ASSPPPLGVYGYT
V: TRBV28; length: 13; D: NA; size: NA; J: TRBJ2-2; CDR3: ASSTGFYDTGELF
V: TRBV11-2; length: 13; D: TRBD2; size: NA; J: TRBJ2-1; CDR3: ASSLTSGIVDEQF
V: TRBV7-2; length: 12; D: NA; size: NA; J: TRBJ1-2; CDR3: ASSLEQGPYGYT
V: TRBV4-2; length: 16; D: NA; size: NA; J: TRBJ2-2; CDR3: ASSQEAQDIINTGELF
V: TRBV7-3; length: 14; D: NA; size: NA; J: TRBJ2-2; CDR3: ASSRSGADGTGELF
V: TRBV7-9; length: 12; D: NA; size: NA; J: TRBJ1-5; CDR3: ASTFGAGNQPQH
V: TRBV30; length: 12; D: TRBD1; size: NA; J: TRBJ1-3; CDR3: AWSLTGVGNTIY
V: TRBV7-9; length: 11; D: NA; size: NA; J: TRBJ1-2; CDR3: ASSSREGVGYT
V: TRBV5-1; length: 13; D: TRBD1; size: NA; J: TRBJ1-2; CDR3: ASSRGQGENYGYT
V: TRBV5-1; length: 13; D: TRBD2; size: once; J: TRBJ2-1; CDR3: ASSLGSGRAGEQF
V: TRBV18; length: 14; D: NA; size: NA; J: TRBJ2-3; CDR3: ASSPVAATGGDTQY
V: TRBV11-2; length: 14; D: NA; size: NA; J: TRBJ2-7; CDR3: ASSLGYLTGSYEQY
V: TRBV9; length: 11; D: NA; size: NA; J: TRBJ2-5; CDR3: ASSVGVGETQY
V: TRBV6-5; length: 14; D: NA; size: NA; J: TRBJ2-7; CDR3: ASSYSGRGESYEQY
V: TRBV4-3; length: 13; D: NA; size: NA; J: TRBJ1-3; CDR3: ASSQEGHSGNTIY
V: TRBV5-6; length: 13; D: NA; size: once; J: TRBJ2-1; CDR3: ASSLGPSSYNEQF